This entry lists 12 T cell receptor beta chains sequenced from one sample in a study of T cell repertoires in cytomegalovirus infection. TCRdb processed the reads anew with MiXCR; each CDR3 protein has one entry. The sample holds about 180,000 distinct CDR3 sequences, about a sixth seen once. Input material: CD8+ T cells from PBMCs. Source of these receptors: a human donor in good health (CMV status not recorded). Some clones in this sample may be carry-over from other donors' samples.

The CDR3 DNA follows: TGTGCCAGCAGGGAGGGACAGGCCTACGAGCAGTACTTC. It yields the protein CASREGQAYEQYF. The V gene is TRBV6-2 or TRBV6-3, the J gene TRBJ2-7; TRBD1 matches at 8 bases. This CDR3 comprises 13 residues. Germline loops: CDR1 MNHEY, CDR2 SVGEGT. Germline trimming cut 6 bases from V and 2 bases from J; bases unmatched to any gene: 3.

V usage is TRBV6-2 or TRBV6-3 and J usage is TRBJ1-5; D is unresolved. V lost 7 bases and J lost 0, with 10 bases in between. This CDR3 contains 14 residues. Germline lookup yields CDR1 MNHEY and CDR2 SVGEGT. CDR3 bases: TGTGCCAGCAACCTTGACATTAGCAATCAGCCCCAGCATTTT. Translated, it gives CASNLDISNQPQHF.

This chain connects TRBV25-1 to TRBJ1-1; D gene ambiguous. This CDR3 is built from 14 residues. Germline V gene lookup returns CDR1 MGHDK and CDR2 SYGVNS. V lost 1 base, J lost 1 base, and 7 bases lay in between. For the CDR3, the DNA is TGTGCCAGCAGTGAATTAAAGCAGAACACTGAAGCTTTCTTT. It codes for CASSELKQNTEAFF.

The sample holds a few counts of this clonotype. The CDR3, as DNA: TGTGCCAGCAGCTTTGGAACCTTTGGTTGGACCCAGCATTTT. This translates into CASSFGTFGWTQHF. The chain is built from TRBV7-2 and TRBJ1-5; D is ambiguous. CDR3 length: 14 residues. Germline V gives CDR1 SGHTA, CDR2 FQGNSA. Trimming cost V 3 bases and J 11 bases, with 17 bases left between them.

J is TRBJ2-1 and V is TRBV6-2 or TRBV6-3; 9 nucleotides align to TRBD1. This CDR3 has 13 residues. CDR1 and CDR2 (germline): MNHEY, SVGEGT. With V trimmed by 6 bases and J by 8 bases, 5 bases remained unmatched. The CDR3 region has the DNA TGTGCCAGCAGCGCCGGGGACAGGGATGAGCAGTTCTTC. This encodes CASSAGDRDEQFF.

Only a few counts were recorded for this clonotype. This rearrangement joins TRBV7-9 to TRBJ1-4; D is uncertain. This CDR3 has 16 amino acids. The germline gives CDR1 SEHNR, CDR2 FQNEAQ (reference sequence). V gave up 1 base and J gave up 0 bases, with 9 bases separating them. In DNA form, the CDR3 reads TGTGCCAGCAGCTTAGGTACCGGATCAACTAATGAAAAACTGTTTTTT. Translating it yields CASSLGTGSTNEKLFF.

The V and J genes are TRBV12-3 or TRBV12-4 and TRBJ1-4; unclear D gene. Trimming shortened V by 1 base and J by 7 bases, and 10 bases separated the two germline ends. This CDR3 spans 14 amino acids. This CDR3 is CASSLDGPAEKLFF. For the CDR3, the DNA is TGTGCCAGCAGTTTAGACGGACCGGCTGAAAAACTGTTTTTT.

The V and J genes are TRBV7-9 and TRBJ2-7, with TRBD1 identical over 9 bases. J was trimmed by 9 bases and V by 5 bases; bases with no gene match: 8. In germline, CDR1 is SEHNR, CDR2 FQNEAQ (reference sequence). The length of the CDR3 is 13 residues. CDR3 bases: TGTGCCAGCAGCCCCAGACAGGGGGTAGGGCAGTACTTC. Its protein product is CASSPRQGVGQYF.

This clonotype was counted between two and nine times. V is TRBV27 and J is TRBJ1-2; D possibly corresponds to TRBD1 (6 bases). This CDR3 has 15 residues. The germline V and J ends were trimmed by 4 bases and 5 bases, with 17 bases remaining between them. CDR1 and CDR2 from the germline V gene are MNHEY and SMNVEV (reference sequence). The CDR3 DNA sequence: TGTGCCAGCAGTTGGGGGGCTGACAGTTTTTATGGCTACACCTTC. It yields the protein CASSWGADSFYGYTF.

By sample fraction, this clonotype is medium-sized. The rearrangement joins TRBV14 to TRBJ1-4; D call uncertain. This CDR3 has 13 amino acids. Germline values: CDR1 SGHDN, CDR2 FVKESK. The ends were cut back, 3 bases at V and 7 bases at J, with 9 bases in the middle. The CDR3 here is CASSHWRAEKLFF. The CDR3 bases are TGTGCCAGCAGCCACTGGAGGGCTGAAAAACTGTTTTTT.

This clonotype has a handful of counts. The rearrangement uses TRBV7-2 and TRBJ2-7; no definite D call. Trimming stripped 5 bases from V and 0 bases from J, with 14 bases between. From germline, CDR1 is SGHTA and CDR2 FQGNSA. There are 15 residues in the CDR3. The CDR3 sequence is CASSPGVGYSYEQYF. CDR3 nucleotides: TGTGCCAGCAGCCCTGGCGTGGGGTACTCCTACGAGCAGTACTTC.

This clonotype came up a few times. The chain couples TRBV6-1 to TRBJ1-2; the D is unclear. From germline, CDR1 is MNHNS and CDR2 SASEGT. V lost 2 bases and J lost 5, with 21 bases in between. The CDR3 is 17 amino acids. The CDR3 DNA reads as TGTGCCAGCAGTGAAAGGTCCTTCGCCCGGACCATATATGGCTACACCTTC. This translates into CASSERSFARTIYGYTF.